This TCR beta chain was captured in a study of PD-L1 blockade in urothelial cancer. In the study overall: Analyses were performed on blood at 3 weeks after treatment start (the second dose) and at 6 weeks.

The junction had 5 bases not matched to a gene; V was cut back by 6 bases and J by 4 bases. Looked up from germline, CDR1 is SQVTM and CDR2 is ANQGSEA. The CDR3 sequence is 12 residues long. Documented time point: peripheral blood 6 weeks after treatment start. TCRdb's copy holds only in-frame clones and misses some; the assay was immunoSEQ multiplex PCR. The sample shows around 93,000 clones, 83% of them seen only once. The chain combines TRBV29-1 with TRBJ1-2, with 7 bases identical to TRBD1. Here the sequenced sample was PBMCs, taken around atezolizumab (anti-PD-L1) treatment. The origin of this receptor is a man between 65 and 80 years old with urothelial cancer. The CDR3 coding sequence is TGCAGCGTACGGGACAGCAGCTATGGCTACACCTTC. As protein: CSVRDSSYGYTF.